This entry lists 30 T cell receptor beta chains sequenced from one sample in a study of T-cell memory formation after mild COVID-19. TCRdb reprocessed the 5' RACE reads via MiXCR and lists one record per CDR3 protein. The data contain 350,000 to 450,000 distinct CDR3 sequences, around 27% of them singletons. The specimen was PBMCs or a T cell subset sorted from them (not recorded which). The receptor set was obtained from an adult woman who had mild COVID-19 (a few samples of this study predate the infection). Cell type and time point are not known.

This clonotype was detected a few times. J is TRBJ1-1 and V is TRBV29-1; perhaps TRBD1 as D (5 bases). The CDR3 is made up of 12 amino acids. In germline, CDR1 is SQVTM, CDR2 ANQGSEA. V lost 7 bases and J 4 bases, leaving 13 bases between the germline ends. The CDR3 region is CSAVGGGTEAFF. For the CDR3, the DNA is TGCAGCGCCGTGGGGGGAGGCACTGAAGCTTTCTTT.

This clonotype has just a few counts. The rearrangement joins TRBV7-2 to TRBJ2-3, with 13 bases aligning to TRBD2. CDR1 and CDR2 (germline): SGHTA, FQGNSA. Trimming at V came to 5 bases and at J to 9 bases, leaving 11 bases not matched to a gene. The CDR3 totals 16 residues. The CDR3 protein is CASSPGLAGVRGTQYF. CDR3 sequence (DNA): TGTGCCAGCAGCCCTGGACTAGCGGGAGTTCGGGGGACGCAGTATTTT.

This clonotype was detected a few times. This rearrangement joins TRBV7-6 to TRBJ2-3; 7 bases match TRBD2. After removal of 5 bases from V and 0 bases from J, the junction contained 8 bases not matched to a gene. Germline V lookup: CDR1 SGHVS, CDR2 FNYEAQ. This CDR3 is built from 16 residues. The CDR3: CASSPRLAVSTDTQYF. CDR3 DNA sequence: TGTGCCAGCAGCCCTAGACTAGCCGTAAGCACAGATACGCAGTATTTT.

There are many counts of this clonotype. The chain links TRBV30 to TRBJ2-7; TRBD1 matches 9 bases. CDR1 and CDR2 (germline): GTSNPN, SVGIG (reference sequence). CDR3 size: 15 residues. Trimming removed 2 bases from V and 2 bases from J; junction bases left unmatched: 7. In DNA, the CDR3 is TGTGCCTGGAGTCCTACCGGGACAGGGACCTACGAGCAGTACTTC. Its translation is CAWSPTGTGTYEQYF.

This chain uses TRBV4-1 with TRBJ2-7; D remains ambiguous. Germline V gene sequence: CDR1 MGHRA, CDR2 YSYEKL. V was shortened by 0 bases and J by 0 bases, with 12 bases between the two germline ends. CDR3 length equals 16 residues. CDR3 nucleotides: TGCGCCAGCAGCCAAGATTTGGGGATACACTCCTACGAGCAGTACTTC. Translated: CASSQDLGIHSYEQYF.

The chain carries TRBV7-6 and TRBJ2-1; the D is unclear. CDR1 and CDR2 (germline): SGHVS, FNYEAQ. The CDR3 sequence is 12 residues long. Trimming pared 5 bases from V and 4 bases from J, leaving 6 bases between. The CDR3 protein is CASSPQYNEQFF. The CDR3 DNA is TGTGCCAGCAGCCCTCAATACAATGAGCAGTTCTTC.

The genes are TRBV9 and TRBJ2-5; TRBD2 aligns across 7 bases. CDR3 length: 14 amino acids. Trimming cost V 3 bases and J 2 bases; bases outside gene matches: 4. Germline V gene data show CDR1 as SGDLS and CDR2 as YYNGEE. The DNA of the CDR3 is TGTGCCAGCAGCGGGGGGGGTCAGCAAGAGACCCAGTACTTC. It yields the protein CASSGGGQQETQYF.

The rearrangement joins TRBV6-2 or TRBV6-3 to TRBJ2-7; D gene unclear. Germline lookup yields CDR1 MNHEY and CDR2 SVGEGT. V lost 0 bases to trimming and J lost 2 bases, with 5 bases between them. CDR3 size: 13 residues. The CDR3 reads CASSYSRTYEQYF. The CDR3 nucleotides are TGTGCCAGCAGTTACTCTCGAACCTACGAGCAGTACTTC.

V usage is TRBV29-1 and J usage is TRBJ2-1; 10 bases are a match to TRBD2. Trimming took 3 bases from V and 2 from J; bases not matched to a gene: 4. This CDR3 spans 15 amino acids. CDR1 SQVTM and CDR2 ANQGSEA come from the germline V gene. CDR3 protein: CSVEASGSPYNEQFF. For the CDR3, the DNA is TGCAGCGTTGAGGCTAGCGGGAGTCCCTACAATGAGCAGTTCTTC.

Only a few counts were recorded for this clonotype. The rearrangement uses TRBV7-9 and TRBJ2-2; 12 bases are shared with TRBD2. J gave up 5 bases and V 2 bases, and 3 bases lay outside the gene matches. The germline CDR1 and CDR2 sequences are SEHNR and FQNEAQ (reference sequence). There are 16 residues in the CDR3. The CDR3 region is CASSLTTSGRTGELFF. CDR3 DNA sequence: TGTGCCAGCAGCTTAACCACTAGCGGGAGGACCGGGGAGCTGTTTTTT.

The chain couples TRBV4-1 to TRBJ2-7; D might be TRBD1 (5 bases). The CDR3 contains 17 residues. CDR1 and CDR2 from the germline V gene are MGHRA and YSYEKL. The ends were cut back, 4 bases at V and 2 bases at J, with 21 bases in the middle. This CDR3 reads CASSPYYRQLEAYEQYF. DNA of the CDR3: TGCGCCAGCAGCCCATACTATAGACAGTTAGAGGCCTACGAGCAGTACTTC.

The DNA for the CDR3 is TGTGCCAGCAGTTTGTGGGGACGCCCCCGTCAGAACACTGAAGCTTTCTTT. Encoded protein: CASSLWGRPRQNTEAFF. The chain employs TRBV27 and TRBJ1-1; D is possibly TRBD1 (5 bases). Germline V lookup: CDR1 MNHEY, CDR2 SMNVEV (reference sequence). The V and J ends lost 3 bases and 1 base respectively, with 18 bases between them. CDR3 length equals 17 residues.

The sample holds a few counts of this clonotype. The rearrangement uses TRBV20-1 and TRBJ2-3; 7 bases line up with TRBD2. The CDR3 is 15 amino acids. Trimming at V came to 5 bases and at J to 8 bases, leaving 16 bases not matched to a gene. CDR1 is DFQATT and CDR2 is SNEGSKA in the germline V gene (reference sequence). The DNA for the CDR3 is TGCAGTGCTCCGACCTCTGGGCGGGGGTTCGGTACGCAGTATTTT. It translates to CSAPTSGRGFGTQYF.

The rearrangement links TRBV30 to TRBJ2-3; D ambiguous. CDR3 size: 11 residues. V lost 7 bases to trimming and J lost 9 bases, with 14 bases between them. CDR1 is GTSNPN and CDR2 is SVGIG in the germline V gene (reference sequence). For the CDR3, the DNA is TGTGCCTCCTTCGCTGTGGGGACGCAGTATTTT. Protein: CASFAVGTQYF.

This clonotype was observed a handful of times. The chain recombines TRBV6-2 or TRBV6-3 with TRBJ2-7, with 10 bases identical to TRBD2. Trimming took 0 bases from V and 3 from J; bases not matched to a gene: 2. This CDR3 has 15 residues. Germline V gene data show CDR1 as MNHEY and CDR2 as SVGEGT. The CDR3 protein is CASSYSGLADYEQYF. The CDR3 nucleotides are TGTGCCAGCAGTTACTCAGGACTAGCGGACTACGAGCAGTACTTC.

This clonotype was picked up a small number of times. The rearrangement uses TRBV3-1 and TRBJ2-1; D might be TRBD2 (5 bases). CDR3 length equals 14 residues. The germline V gene has CDR1 LGHDT and CDR2 YNNKEL (reference sequence). The ends were cut back, 4 bases at V and 6 bases at J, with 13 bases in the middle. Written as DNA, the CDR3 is TGTGCCAGCAGCCTCCGCCCTAGCCCCAATGAGCAGTTCTTC. It yields the protein CASSLRPSPNEQFF.

The chain is built from TRBV2 and TRBJ2-5, with 8 bases matching TRBD2. With V trimmed by 11 bases and J by 5 bases, 7 bases remained unmatched. The CDR3 runs 12 residues. CDR1 is SNHLY, CDR2 FYNNEI, per germline. The DNA of the CDR3 is TGTGCCGGCCGCGGGAGGTTGGAGACCCAGTACTTC. Protein: CAGRGRLETQYF.

DNA of the CDR3: TGTGCCAGCAGCTCGGGACAGGGGGGCCGGGAGCTGTTTTTT. Translated: CASSSGQGGRELFF. The genes are TRBV7-3 and TRBJ2-2; TRBD1 matches at 11 bases. V lost 4 bases and J lost 9; bases outside the gene matches: 4. CDR3 length: 14 residues. The V gene's germline CDR1 is SGHTA and CDR2 FQGTGA.

J is TRBJ2-3 and V is TRBV5-1, with 10 bases that match TRBD1. Trimming cost V 7 bases and J 3 bases; bases outside gene matches: 2. This CDR3 comprises 13 residues. Germline V gives CDR1 SGHRS, CDR2 YFSETQ. CDR3 bases: TGCGCCAGCGGGACAGGGGAGACAGATACGCAGTATTTT. Residues: CASGTGETDTQYF.

This clonotype turned up a few times. V usage is TRBV5-1 and J usage is TRBJ2-2; possibly TRBD1 or TRBD2 for D (5 bases each). The CDR3 has 18 residues. Trimming stripped 4 bases from V and 1 base from J, with 20 bases between. Germline V lookup: CDR1 SGHRS, CDR2 YFSETQ. CDR3 amino acids: CASSPSEGLSMNTGELFF. Written as DNA, the CDR3 is TGCGCCAGCAGCCCGTCCGAGGGGCTTAGCATGAACACCGGGGAGCTGTTTTTT.

This clonotype was counted only a few times. The rearrangement links TRBV5-1 to TRBJ2-1; tentative D call: TRBD2 (6 bases). The CDR3 contains 16 residues. V lost 0 bases and J 0 bases, leaving 10 bases between the germline ends. In germline, CDR1 is SGHRS, CDR2 YFSETQ. The CDR3, as DNA: TGCGCCAGCAGCTTGGGCGGGGCGAGCTCCTACAATGAGCAGTTCTTC. As protein: CASSLGGASSYNEQFF.

This clonotype was seen a handful of times. This chain uses TRBV15 with TRBJ2-1, with TRBD2 as a possible D gene (5 bases). The length of the CDR3 is 16 residues. V lost 0 bases, J lost 4 bases, and 13 bases lay in between. Germline-derived CDR1 and CDR2 are LNHNV and YYDKDF (reference sequence). The chain's CDR3 is CATSRERGWGYNEQFF. The CDR3 bases are TGTGCCACCAGCAGAGAGCGAGGGTGGGGTTACAATGAGCAGTTCTTC.

This clonotype was counted only a few times. The rearrangement uses TRBV6-5 and TRBJ2-2, with D perhaps given as TRBD1 or TRBD2 (5 bases each). V shed 7 bases and J shed 1 base, with 13 bases lying between them. Germline CDR1 and CDR2: MNHEY and SVGAGI. This CDR3 region has 15 residues. CDR3 protein: CASNTGTGNTGELFF. The CDR3 DNA is TGTGCCAGCAACACCGGGACGGGGAACACCGGGGAGCTGTTTTTT.

This clonotype was counted between two and nine times. The V gene is TRBV2, the J gene TRBJ2-5; no clear D gene. Trimming cost V 1 base and J 5 bases, with 8 bases left between them. The CDR3 extends over 13 amino acids. From germline, CDR1 is SNHLY and CDR2 FYNNEI. In DNA, the CDR3 is TGTGCCAGCAGTGAAGGGGTAGGGGAGACCCAGTACTTC. Translation: CASSEGVGETQYF.

This clonotype turned up a few times. The chain carries TRBV7-6 and TRBJ2-1; the D gene could be TRBD1 or TRBD2 (5 bases each). The ends were cut back, 6 bases at V and 0 bases at J, with 15 bases in the middle. The CDR3 extends over 16 amino acids. The germline gives CDR1 SGHVS, CDR2 FNYEAQ. The CDR3 nucleotides are TGTGCCAGCAGGGGGGTGCGGCAAAGCTCCTACAATGAGCAGTTCTTC. It yields the protein CASRGVRQSSYNEQFF. Full variable domain (missing parts from reference TRBV7-6 and TRBJ2-1): GAGVSQSPRYKVTKRGQDVALRCDPISGHVSLYWYRQALGQGPEFLTYFNYEAQQDKSGLPNDRFSAERPEGSISTLTIQRTEQRDSAMYRCASRGVRQSSYNEQFFGPGTRLTVL.

The rearrangement links TRBV18 to TRBJ1-1; D is possibly TRBD1 (5 bases). Per the germline V gene, CDR1 is KGHSH and CDR2 is LQKENI. CDR3 size: 14 residues. With 1 base removed from V and 2 bases from J, the gap between germline ends came to 8 bases. The CDR3 sequence is CASSPRGFNTEAFF. CDR3 nucleotides: TGTGCCAGCTCACCACGGGGGTTCAACACTGAAGCTTTCTTT.

V and J are TRBV6-6 and TRBJ1-1; D may be TRBD1 (5 bases). The V end was cut by 2 bases, the J end by 5 bases, with 12 bases between. The CDR3 sequence is 14 residues long. CDR1 MNHNY and CDR2 SVGAGI come from the germline V gene (reference sequence). CDR3 protein: CASSYDSRKTEAFF. CDR3 DNA sequence: TGTGCCAGCAGTTACGACAGCAGGAAGACTGAAGCTTTCTTT.

The J gene is TRBJ2-3, the V gene TRBV7-9; a possible D gene is TRBD1 (6 bases). The germline V gene has CDR1 SEHNR and CDR2 FQNEAQ (reference sequence). The CDR3 runs to 14 residues. Trimming removed 0 bases at V and 7 bases at J, with 11 bases between. The CDR3 DNA is TGTGCCAGCAGCTTAGCGGGGGCAGGGTATACGCAGTATTTT. As protein: CASSLAGAGYTQYF.

V usage is TRBV7-2 and J usage is TRBJ2-1; TRBD2 aligns across 8 bases. The CDR3 totals 13 residues. Losses at the gene ends were 1 base for V and 9 bases for J; bases not matched to a gene: 2. In germline, CDR1 is SGHTA, CDR2 FQGNSA. The CDR3 region has the DNA TGTGCCAGCAGCTTAGTGGCGGGAGGTGAGCAGTTCTTC. Protein: CASSLVAGGEQFF.

The chain recombines TRBV6-2 or TRBV6-3 with TRBJ2-2; D not certain. Germline-derived CDR1 and CDR2 are MNHEY and SVGEGT. Trimming left V 3 bases short and J 0 bases short, with 8 bases between. There are 15 residues in the CDR3. The CDR3, as DNA: TGTGCCAGCAGTTATGGGTACGCGAACACCGGGGAGCTGTTTTTT. Encoded protein: CASSYGYANTGELFF.